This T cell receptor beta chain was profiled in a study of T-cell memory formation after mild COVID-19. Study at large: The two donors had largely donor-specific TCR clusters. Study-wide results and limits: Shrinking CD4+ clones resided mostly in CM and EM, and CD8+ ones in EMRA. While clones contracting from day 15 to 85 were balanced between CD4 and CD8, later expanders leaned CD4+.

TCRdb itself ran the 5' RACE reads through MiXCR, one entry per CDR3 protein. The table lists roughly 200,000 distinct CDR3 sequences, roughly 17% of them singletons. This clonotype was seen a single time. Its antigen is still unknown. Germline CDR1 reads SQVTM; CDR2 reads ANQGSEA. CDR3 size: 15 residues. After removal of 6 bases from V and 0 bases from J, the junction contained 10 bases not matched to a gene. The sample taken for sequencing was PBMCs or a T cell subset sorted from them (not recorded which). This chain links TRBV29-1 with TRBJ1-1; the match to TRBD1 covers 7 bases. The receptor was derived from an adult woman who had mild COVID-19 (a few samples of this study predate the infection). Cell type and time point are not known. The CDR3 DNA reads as TGCAGCGTAGCCATTGCAGGGGGGATGAACACTGAAGCTTTCTTT. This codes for CSVAIAGGMNTEAFF.